The 26 T cell receptor beta chains reported below all come from one sample, sequenced in a study of blood T cell repertoires in COVID-19. Sequenced by immunoSEQ multiplex PCR; TCRdb stores in-frame clones only, minus some. Altogether a few hundred thousand clones are present, approximately 88% being singletons, with the ten largest covering 6% to 6.5%. The specimen was peripheral blood. Receptor source: a woman younger than 45 with COVID-19, enrolled during active disease.

The rearrangement links TRBV25-1 to TRBJ1-1; 7 nucleotides agree with TRBD1. Unmatched junction bases numbered 4, after V lost 3 bases and J lost 0 bases. The germline gives CDR1 MGHDK, CDR2 SYGVNS. This CDR3 region has 15 residues. CDR3 sequence: CASSDPQGLNTEAFF. As DNA, the CDR3 is TGTGCCAGCAGTGACCCACAGGGGTTGAACACTGAAGCTTTCTTT.

The sample holds a few counts of this clone. The V call is TRBV19, the J call TRBJ2-2; perhaps TRBD1 as D (5 bases). Per the germline V gene, CDR1 is LNHDA and CDR2 is SQIVND (reference sequence). The CDR3 is 16 amino acids. Trimming stripped 4 bases from V and 4 bases from J, with 16 bases between. In nucleotides, the CDR3 is TGTGCCAGTAGTAGGGCGGATGGGGCTTTCACCGGGGAGCTGTTTTTT. It codes for CASSRADGAFTGELFF.

V and J are TRBV7-2 and TRBJ1-1, with unresolved D. Germline-derived CDR1 and CDR2 are SGHTA and FQGNSA. Trimming removed 2 bases from V and 0 bases from J, with 10 bases in between. This CDR3 comprises 15 residues. This chain's CDR3 is CASSLSPVMNTEAFF. The CDR3 DNA follows: TGTGCCAGCAGCTTATCCCCAGTCATGAACACTGAAGCTTTCTTT.

V gene TRBV7-2 combines with J gene TRBJ1-1; 7 bases agree with TRBD1. The germline V gene has CDR1 SGHTA and CDR2 FQGNSA. V dropped 5 bases and J dropped 5; count of bases not matched to a gene: 8. The length of the CDR3 is 14 residues. CDR3 sequence reads: CASSLQGSETEAFF. CDR3 DNA: TGTGCCAGCAGCCTACAGGGGTCGGAAACTGAAGCTTTCTTT.

The gene calls are TRBV7-9 and TRBJ2-3, with no clear D. Germline lookup yields CDR1 SEHNR and CDR2 FQNEAQ (reference sequence). With 3 bases removed from V and 2 bases from J, the gap between germline ends came to 12 bases. This CDR3 is built from 15 residues. The CDR3 protein is CASSLRSRLTDTQYF. In DNA form, the CDR3 reads TGTGCCAGCAGCTTGAGGAGTAGACTCACAGATACGCAGTATTTT.

The genes are TRBV27 and TRBJ1-5; no clear D. The germline gives CDR1 MNHEY, CDR2 SMNVEV (reference sequence). V lost 1 base to trimming and J lost 1 base, with 5 bases between them. The CDR3 runs to 14 residues. Written as DNA, the CDR3 is TGTGCCAGCAGTTTATTCGGGAGCAATCAGCCCCAGCATTTT. This gives the protein CASSLFGSNQPQHF.

This rearrangement joins TRBV24-1 to TRBJ2-5; D might be TRBD2 (6 bases). This CDR3 comprises 16 residues. V lost 3 bases and J 7 bases, leaving 20 bases between the germline ends. Per germline, CDR1 KGHDR and CDR2 SFDVKD. The CDR3 here is CATSDPRDFRPGTQYF. CDR3 DNA: TGTGCCACCAGTGATCCCCGGGACTTTCGCCCAGGGACCCAGTACTTC.

The gene calls are TRBV10-3 and TRBJ1-5; 7 nucleotides match TRBD1. CDR1 is ENHRY, CDR2 SYGVKD, per germline. The CDR3 contains 14 residues. V trimming: 7 bases; J trimming: 10 bases; junction bases outside the gene matches: 13. The CDR3 sequence: CAIKGDSGGQPQHF. As DNA, the CDR3 is TGTGCCATCAAGGGGGACAGTGGGGGTCAACCCCAGCATTTT.

This rearrangement joins TRBV5-6 to TRBJ2-5; D possibly corresponds to TRBD2 (6 bases). V lost 6 bases and J 5 bases, leaving 14 bases between the germline ends. The length of the CDR3 is 13 residues. Germline-derived CDR1 and CDR2 are SGHDT and YYEEEE. Here the CDR3 DNA reads TGTGCCAGCATCGGAGGGCCGGGGGAGACCCAGTACTTC. Its translation: CASIGGPGETQYF.

This clone was detected once. The rearrangement uses TRBV28 and TRBJ1-2; 7 bases are a match to TRBD1. The germline gives CDR1 MDHEN, CDR2 SYDVKM. CDR3 length: 14 residues. J gave up 7 bases and V 8 bases, and 13 bases lay outside the gene matches. CDR3 sequence reads: CASWREGARSGYTF. DNA of the CDR3: TGTGCCAGCTGGCGTGAGGGGGCTCGAAGTGGCTACACCTTC.

V is TRBV10-3 and J is TRBJ1-5; TRBD1 matches at 8 bases. This CDR3 has 14 amino acids. The trim removed 3 bases at V and 9 bases at J, leaving 7 bases unmatched. The germline V gene encodes CDR1 ENHRY and CDR2 SYGVKD. The CDR3 bases are TGTGCCATCAGTGATGGACAGGGCCAGAGGCCCCAGCATTTT. Its protein is CAISDGQGQRPQHF.

The gene calls are TRBV27 and TRBJ1-6; D perhaps matches TRBD1 (6 bases). With 4 bases removed from V and 6 bases from J, the gap between germline ends came to 16 bases. This CDR3 region has 16 residues. Germline values: CDR1 MNHEY, CDR2 SMNVEV (reference sequence). The CDR3 reads CASSSQKAGANSPLHF. CDR3 coding DNA: TGTGCCAGCAGTTCTCAAAAGGCAGGGGCTAATTCACCCCTCCACTTT.

The rearrangement uses TRBV7-9 and TRBJ2-1; 9 bases map to TRBD1. With 4 bases clipped from V and 4 bases from J, the junction kept 8 bases outside the gene matches. Per the germline V gene, CDR1 is SEHNR and CDR2 is FQNEAQ (reference sequence). The CDR3 contains 16 residues. The CDR3 sequence: CASSSSDRGAYNEQFF. In nucleotides, the CDR3 is TGTGCCAGCAGCTCAAGCGACAGGGGGGCATACAATGAGCAGTTCTTC.

V and J are TRBV5-3 and TRBJ2-7; D uncertain. TRBV5-3 is identified as an open reading frame with a role that is uncertain. The V end was cut by 4 bases, the J end by 3 bases, with 2 bases between. The CDR3 totals 10 residues. This CDR3 reads CARSRYEQYV. The CDR3, as DNA: TGTGCCAGAAGCCGCTACGAGCAGTACGTC.

The chain couples TRBV5-4 to TRBJ2-1; 10 positions agree with TRBD1. Germline CDR1 SGHNT, CDR2 YYREEE (reference sequence). This CDR3 spans 14 amino acids. Losses at the gene ends were 6 bases for V and 8 bases for J; bases not matched to a gene: 8. CDR3 sequence reads: CASTRRDRGYEQFF. CDR3 nucleotide sequence: TGTGCCAGCACCCGACGGGACAGGGGCTATGAGCAGTTCTTC. Full variable domain (remainder filled in from reference TRBV5-4 and TRBJ2-1): ETGVTQSPTHLIKTRGQQVTLRCSSQSGHNTVSWYQQALGQGPQFIFQYYREEENGRGNFPPRFSGLQFPNYSSELNVNALELDDSALYLCASTRRDRGYEQFFGPGTRLTVL.

The V and J genes are TRBV5-1 and TRBJ2-1; 8 positions match TRBD1. The CDR3 sequence is 16 residues long. Germline V gene sequence: CDR1 SGHRS, CDR2 YFSETQ. Trimming cost V 2 bases and J 3 bases; bases outside gene matches: 7. CDR3 amino acids: CASSFPWTGNYNEQFF. CDR3 coding DNA: TGCGCCAGCAGCTTTCCCTGGACAGGGAACTACAATGAGCAGTTCTTC.

In the case of this clone: A read error may account for a junction end that differs from germline. This chain joins TRBV4-3 and TRBJ2-6, with a weak D call TRBD2 (6 bases). The germline V gene encodes CDR1 LGHNA and CDR2 YSLEER. This CDR3 comprises 15 residues. CDR3 in DNA: TGCGCCGGCAGCCAAGAGGGGACTCGGGCCAACGTCCTGACTTTC. The encoded protein is CAGSQEGTRANVLTF.

This clone was seen only a few times. V gene TRBV29-1 combines with J gene TRBJ2-1; 14 bases align to TRBD2. Germline trimming cut 6 bases from V and 7 bases from J; bases unmatched to any gene: 8. The CDR3 loop spans 15 amino acids. Per the germline V gene, CDR1 is SQVTM and CDR2 is ANQGSEA. The CDR3 DNA sequence: TGCAGCGTGGAGGGACTAGCGGGAGAAAGAAATGAGCAGTTCTTC. As protein: CSVEGLAGERNEQFF.

This chain uses TRBV11-3 with TRBJ2-2, with 10 bases matching TRBD2. CDR3 length: 16 residues. The germline V gene encodes CDR1 SGHNT and CDR2 YENEEA. V lost 3 bases, J lost 4 bases, and 5 bases stayed unmatched. In DNA, the CDR3 is TGTGCCAGCAGCTTGCCTAGCGGGAGTATCACCGGGGAGCTGTTTTTT. This encodes CASSLPSGSITGELFF.

V and J are TRBV6-6 and TRBJ1-5, with 9 bases that match TRBD1. After removal of 5 bases from V and 4 bases from J, the junction contained 3 bases not matched to a gene. The CDR3 extends over 14 amino acids. Germline V gene data show CDR1 as MNHNY and CDR2 as SVGAGI (reference sequence). The CDR3 sequence: CASSRGQGNQPQHF. The DNA for the CDR3 is TGTGCCAGCAGTCGTGGACAGGGGAATCAGCCCCAGCATTTT.

The chain joins TRBV12-3 or TRBV12-4 to TRBJ2-3; D is uncertain. V dropped 9 bases and J dropped 6 bases, with 4 bases sitting between them. The CDR3 contains 9 residues. As DNA, the CDR3 is TGTGCCAGGAGGGATACGCAGTATTTT. It translates to CARRDTQYF.

With respect to this clone: The same CDR3 is also encoded by other DNA sequences in this sample. The CDR3 here is CASSPPGLAGETQYF. The DNA for the CDR3 is TGTGCCAGCTCACCTCCTGGACTAGCGGGAGAGACCCAGTACTTC. The chain recombines TRBV18 with TRBJ2-5, with 11 bases aligning to TRBD2. The V segment lost 3 bases and the J segment 4 bases; nucleotides outside the gene matches: 4. This CDR3 has 15 amino acids. Germline loops: CDR1 KGHSH, CDR2 LQKENI.

The chain employs TRBV11-2 and TRBJ2-5, with 14 bases matching TRBD2. Germline V gene lookup returns CDR1 SGHAT and CDR2 FQNNGV. With V trimmed by 5 bases and J by 0 bases, 8 bases remained unmatched. The CDR3 loop spans 18 amino acids. The CDR3 here is CASSPGLAGGGDQETQYF. CDR3 nucleotides: TGTGCCAGCAGCCCAGGACTAGCGGGAGGTGGGGACCAAGAGACCCAGTACTTC.

V usage is TRBV2 and J usage is TRBJ1-1; weak D call: TRBD1 (6 bases). Trimming removed 2 bases at V and 1 base at J, with 17 bases between. The CDR3 has 17 amino acids. CDR1 is SNHLY and CDR2 is FYNNEI in the germline V gene. The CDR3 region is CASSELRSPGANTEAFF. The CDR3 DNA sequence: TGTGCCAGCAGTGAATTACGCTCTCCAGGGGCGAACACTGAAGCTTTCTTT.

The V call is TRBV10-3, the J call TRBJ1-1; 9 bases map to TRBD1. The CDR3 sequence is 14 residues long. The ends lost 4 bases at V and 7 bases at J; junction bases unmatched: 7. Germline V gives CDR1 ENHRY, CDR2 SYGVKD. For the CDR3, the DNA is TGTGCCATCAGTGTCGTGGACAGGGGAATTGAAGCTTTCTTT. Translation gives CAISVVDRGIEAFF.

This chain joins TRBV29-1 and TRBJ2-1; TRBD1 matches 8 bases. Germline V gene lookup returns CDR1 SQVTM and CDR2 ANQGSEA. V lost 5 bases to trimming and J lost 6 bases; unmatched junction nucleotides: 6. The CDR3 runs 13 residues. The CDR3 DNA follows: TGCAGCGTTCCTTCGACAGGGGCCAATGAGCAGTTCTTC. Protein product: CSVPSTGANEQFF.